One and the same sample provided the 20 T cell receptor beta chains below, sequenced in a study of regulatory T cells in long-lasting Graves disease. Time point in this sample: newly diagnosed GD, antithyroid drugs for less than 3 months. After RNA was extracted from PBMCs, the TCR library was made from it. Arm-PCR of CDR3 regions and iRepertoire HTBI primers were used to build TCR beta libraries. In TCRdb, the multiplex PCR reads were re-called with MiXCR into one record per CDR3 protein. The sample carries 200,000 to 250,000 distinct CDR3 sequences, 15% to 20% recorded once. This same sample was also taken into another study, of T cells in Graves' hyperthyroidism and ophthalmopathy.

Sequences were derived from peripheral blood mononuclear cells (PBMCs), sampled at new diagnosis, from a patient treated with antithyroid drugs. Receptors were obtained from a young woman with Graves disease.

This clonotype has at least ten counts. The CDR3 DNA reads as TGTGCCAGCAGACCTCGGACAGGCGACAATCAGCCCCAGCATTTT. Protein sequence: CASRPRTGDNQPQHF. The V call is TRBV2, the J call TRBJ1-5; 7 bases align to TRBD1. V lost 6 bases and J lost 3; bases outside the gene matches: 8. Germline V gene lookup returns CDR1 SNHLY and CDR2 FYNNEI. The CDR3 sequence is 15 residues long. Variable domain in full (rest from reference TRBV2 and TRBJ1-5): EPEVTQTPSHQVTQMGQEVILRCVPISNHLYFYWYRQILGQKVEFLVSFYNNEISEKSEIFDDQFSVERPDGSNFTLKIRSTKLEDSAMYFCASRPRTGDNQPQHFGDGTRLSIL.

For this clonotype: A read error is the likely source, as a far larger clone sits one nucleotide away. CDR3 sequence: CASSDSGQEAQYF. CDR3 nucleotides: TGTGCCAGCAGTGACAGCGGCCAAGAGGCCCAGTACTTC. The V and J genes are TRBV12-3 or TRBV12-4 and TRBJ2-3; D may be TRBD1 or TRBD2 (5 bases each). TRBJ2-5 explains the end of the DNA better; the J call may be wrong. CDR3 length: 13 residues.

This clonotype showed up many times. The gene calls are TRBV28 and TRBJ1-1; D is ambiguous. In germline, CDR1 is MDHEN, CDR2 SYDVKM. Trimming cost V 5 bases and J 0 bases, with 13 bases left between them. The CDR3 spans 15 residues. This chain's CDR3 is CASSPLGSMNTEAFF. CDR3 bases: TGTGCCAGCAGTCCCCTCGGATCCATGAACACTGAAGCTTTCTTT.

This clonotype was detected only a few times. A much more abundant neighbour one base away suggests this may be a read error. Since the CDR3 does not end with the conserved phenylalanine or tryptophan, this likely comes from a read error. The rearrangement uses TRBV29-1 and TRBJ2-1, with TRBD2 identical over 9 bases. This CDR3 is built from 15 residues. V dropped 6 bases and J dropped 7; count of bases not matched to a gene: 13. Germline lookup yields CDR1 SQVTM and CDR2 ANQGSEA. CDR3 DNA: TGCAGCGTGAGCGAAGGCGCGGGAGGGCCTAATGAGCAGTTCCTC. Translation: CSVSEGAGGPNEQFL.

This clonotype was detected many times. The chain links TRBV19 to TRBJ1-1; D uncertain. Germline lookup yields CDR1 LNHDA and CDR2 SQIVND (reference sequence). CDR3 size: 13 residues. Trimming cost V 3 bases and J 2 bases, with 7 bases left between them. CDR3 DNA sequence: TGTGCCAGTAGTATCGGAGATAACACTGAAGCTTTCTTT. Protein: CASSIGDNTEAFF.

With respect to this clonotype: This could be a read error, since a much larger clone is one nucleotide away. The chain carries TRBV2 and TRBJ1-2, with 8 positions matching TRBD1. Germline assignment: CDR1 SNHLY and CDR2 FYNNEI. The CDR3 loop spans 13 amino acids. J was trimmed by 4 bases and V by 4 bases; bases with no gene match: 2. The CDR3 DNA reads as TGTGCCAGCAGTGGGACAGGGCCCTATGGCTACACCTTC. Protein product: CASSGTGPYGYTF.

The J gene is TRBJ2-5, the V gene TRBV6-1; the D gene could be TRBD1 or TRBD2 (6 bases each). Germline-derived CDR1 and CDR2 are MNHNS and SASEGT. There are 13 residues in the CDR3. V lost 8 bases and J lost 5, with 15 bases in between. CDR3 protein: CASLRVGGETQYF. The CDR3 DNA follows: TGTGCCAGCCTTAGAGTAGGGGGGGAGACCCAGTACTTC.

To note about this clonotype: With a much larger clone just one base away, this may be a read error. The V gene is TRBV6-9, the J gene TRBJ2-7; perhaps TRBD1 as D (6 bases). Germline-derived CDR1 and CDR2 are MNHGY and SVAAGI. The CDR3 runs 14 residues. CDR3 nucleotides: TGTGCCATCAGTTATAGGGGGAGCTCCTACGAGCAGTACTTC. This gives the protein CAISYRGSSYEQYF.

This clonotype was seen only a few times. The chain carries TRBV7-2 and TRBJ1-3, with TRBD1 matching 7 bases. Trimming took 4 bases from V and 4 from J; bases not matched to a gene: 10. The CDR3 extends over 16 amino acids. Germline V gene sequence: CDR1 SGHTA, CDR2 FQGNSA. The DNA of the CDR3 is TGTGCCAGCAGCTCCAGACAGGGAATTTTGGGAAACACCATATATTTT. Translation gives CASSSRQGILGNTIYF.

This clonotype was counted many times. CDR3 in amino acids: CSATRAYREMAQHF. CDR3 sequence (DNA): TGCAGTGCTACCCGGGCATACAGGGAAATGGCCCAGCATTTT. The V call is TRBV20-1, the J call TRBJ1-5; perhaps TRBD1 as D (6 bases). V was clipped by 4 bases and J by 11 bases, with 21 bases between them. The CDR3 runs to 14 residues. Germline V gene data show CDR1 as DFQATT and CDR2 as SNEGSKA (reference sequence).

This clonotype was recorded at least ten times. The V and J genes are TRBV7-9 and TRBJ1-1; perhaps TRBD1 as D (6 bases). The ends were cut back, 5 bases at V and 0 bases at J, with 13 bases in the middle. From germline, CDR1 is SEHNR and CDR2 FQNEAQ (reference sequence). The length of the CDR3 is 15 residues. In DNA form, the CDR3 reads TGTGCCAGCAGCCTCCTGGGGGCCCTGAACACTGAAGCTTTCTTT. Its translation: CASSLLGALNTEAFF.

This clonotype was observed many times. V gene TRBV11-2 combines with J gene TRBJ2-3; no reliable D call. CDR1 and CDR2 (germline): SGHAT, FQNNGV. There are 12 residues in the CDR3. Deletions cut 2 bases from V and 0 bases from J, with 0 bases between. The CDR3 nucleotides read TGTGCCAGCAGCTTAAGCACAGATACGCAGTATTTT. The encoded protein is CASSLSTDTQYF.

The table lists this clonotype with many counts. CDR3 residues: CASSYFPTGTEAFF. CDR3 sequence (DNA): TGTGCCAGCAGCTACTTCCCGACAGGGACTGAAGCTTTCTTT. The V and J genes are TRBV7-3 and TRBJ1-1; 7 bases are a match to TRBD1. Germline lookup yields CDR1 SGHTA and CDR2 FQGTGA. V was pared by 4 bases and J by 5 bases, with 7 bases of the junction left unmatched. This CDR3 has 14 residues.

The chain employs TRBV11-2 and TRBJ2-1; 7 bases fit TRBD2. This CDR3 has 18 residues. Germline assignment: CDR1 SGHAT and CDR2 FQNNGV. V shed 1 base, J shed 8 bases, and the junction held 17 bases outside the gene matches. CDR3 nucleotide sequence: TGTGCCAGCAGCTTAGTTGGCCCTGGGGGGACTATACGTGATGAGCAGTTCTTC. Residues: CASSLVGPGGTIRDEQFF.

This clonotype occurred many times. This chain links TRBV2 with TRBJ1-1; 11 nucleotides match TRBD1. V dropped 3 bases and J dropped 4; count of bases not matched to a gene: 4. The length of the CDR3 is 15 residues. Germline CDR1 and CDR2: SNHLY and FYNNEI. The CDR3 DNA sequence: TGTGCCAGCAGTGACGGACAGGGGGCTCTCACTGAAGCTTTCTTT. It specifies CASSDGQGALTEAFF.

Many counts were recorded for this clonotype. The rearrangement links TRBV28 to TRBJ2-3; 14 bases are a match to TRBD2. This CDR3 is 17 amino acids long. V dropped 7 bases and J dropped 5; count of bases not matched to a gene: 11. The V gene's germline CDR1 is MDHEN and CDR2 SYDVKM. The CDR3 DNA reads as TGTGCCAGCATCCCTGTCCGACTAGCGGGGGGGGGAGATACGCAGTATTTT. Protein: CASIPVRLAGGGDTQYF.

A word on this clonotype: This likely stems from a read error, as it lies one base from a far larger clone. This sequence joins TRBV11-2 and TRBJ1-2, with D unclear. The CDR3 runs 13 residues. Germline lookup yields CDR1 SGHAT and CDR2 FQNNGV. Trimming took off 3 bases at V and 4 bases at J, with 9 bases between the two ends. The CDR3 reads CASSFGNSYGYTF. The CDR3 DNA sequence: TGTGCCAGCAGCTTCGGGAACTCCTATGGCTACACCTTC. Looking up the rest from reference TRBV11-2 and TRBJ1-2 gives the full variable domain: EAGVAQSPRYKIIEKRQSVAFWCNPISGHATLYWYQQILGQGPKLLIQFQNNGVVDDSQLPKDRFSAERLKGVDSTLKIQPAKLEDSAVYLCASSFGNSYGYTFGSGTRLTVV.

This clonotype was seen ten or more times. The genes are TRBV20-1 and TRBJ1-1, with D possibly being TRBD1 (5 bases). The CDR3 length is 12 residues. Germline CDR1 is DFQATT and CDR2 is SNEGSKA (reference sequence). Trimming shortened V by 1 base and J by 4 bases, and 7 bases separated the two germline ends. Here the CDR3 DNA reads TGCAGTGCTAGAGCCGGGGGCACTGAAGCTTTCTTT. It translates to CSARAGGTEAFF.

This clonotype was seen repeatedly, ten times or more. CDR3 in DNA: TGTGCCAGCAGATTACTAGCGGGGGGGCGATTTGATACGCAGTATTTT. This encodes CASRLLAGGRFDTQYF. The chain carries TRBV2 and TRBJ2-3; 13 nucleotides align to TRBD2. Trimming took 6 bases from V and 6 from J; bases not matched to a gene: 9. This CDR3 contains 16 residues. Germline lookup yields CDR1 SNHLY and CDR2 FYNNEI.

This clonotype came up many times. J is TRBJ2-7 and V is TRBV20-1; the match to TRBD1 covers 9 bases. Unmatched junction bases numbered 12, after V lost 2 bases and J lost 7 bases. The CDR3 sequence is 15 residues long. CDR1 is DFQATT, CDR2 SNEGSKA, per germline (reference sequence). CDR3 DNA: TGCAGTGCTAGAATGGACAGGGGCGTAGGCTGGGAGCAGTACTTC. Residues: CSARMDRGVGWEQYF.